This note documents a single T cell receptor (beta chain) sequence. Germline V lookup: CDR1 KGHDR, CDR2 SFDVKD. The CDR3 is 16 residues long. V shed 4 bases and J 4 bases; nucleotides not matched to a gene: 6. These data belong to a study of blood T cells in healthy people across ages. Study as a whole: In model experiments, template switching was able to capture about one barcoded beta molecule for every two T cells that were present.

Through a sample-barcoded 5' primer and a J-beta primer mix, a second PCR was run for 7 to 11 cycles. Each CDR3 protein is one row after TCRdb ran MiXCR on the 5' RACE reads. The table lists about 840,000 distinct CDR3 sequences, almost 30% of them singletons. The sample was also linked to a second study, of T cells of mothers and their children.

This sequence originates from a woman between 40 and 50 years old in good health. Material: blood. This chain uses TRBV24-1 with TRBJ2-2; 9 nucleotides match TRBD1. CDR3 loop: CATSEHRGRSTGELFF. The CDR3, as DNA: TGTGCCACCAGTGAACACAGGGGGCGCAGCACCGGGGAGCTGTTTTTT.